This is a list of T cell receptor beta chains from one sample in a study of T cells in Graves' hyperthyroidism and ophthalmopathy. TCRdb used MiXCR to reprocess the multiplex PCR reads, holding one entry per CDR3 protein. The sample lists hundreds of thousands of distinct CDR3 sequences; roughly 25% were seen once. Material: blood. These TCRs come from a man aged 45-65 years with Graves' hyperthyroidism. Both conserved end residues are part of each CDR3. The D gene is left open where the match is weak. Clone sizes are given selectively: once, few, many, or a class where the clone is expanded.

J | V | D | size | CDR3 | DNA
TRBJ2-1 | TRBV10-2 | . | few | CASKDSPIMGEQFF | TGCGCCAGCAAGGACTCCCCTATTATGGGTGAGCAGTTCTTC
TRBJ2-5 | TRBV2 | TRBD2 | many | CASSVAGVQETQYF | TGTGCCAGCAGCGTAGCGGGAGTCCAGGAGACCCAGTACTTC
TRBJ1-5 | TRBV5-1 | . | . | CASSLGAGWNQPQHF | TGCGCCAGCAGCTTGGGGGCCGGGTGGAATCAGCCCCAGCATTTT
TRBJ2-3 | TRBV6-1 | TRBD2 | few | CASSEAESGRVTDTQYF | TGTGCCAGCAGTGAAGCGGAGAGCGGGAGGGTGACAGATACGCAGTATTTT
TRBJ2-1 | TRBV11-2 | TRBD2 | many | CASSPRLAGGAPWRSSDEQFF | TGTGCCAGCAGCCCGAGACTAGCGGGAGGAGCCCCCTGGCGCAGCAGCGATGAGCAGTTCTTC
TRBJ2-1 | TRBV20-1 | TRBD2 | few | CSATKTSSNEQFF | TGCAGTGCTACAAAGACTAGCAGCAATGAGCAGTTCTTC
TRBJ2-1 | TRBV24-1 | . | . | CATSEAMSARYNEQSF | TGTGCCACCAGTGAGGCCATGAGTGCACGTTACAATGAGCAGTCCTTC
TRBJ2-4 | TRBV12-3/TRBV12-4 | TRBD2 | . | CASSSPGLAGPIAKNIQYF | TGTGCCAGCAGTTCCCCGGGACTAGCGGGACCTATAGCCAAAAACATTCAGTACTTC
TRBJ2-3 | TRBV3-1 | . | many | CASSHLSSTDTQYF | TGTGCCAGCAGCCACCTAAGCAGCACAGATACGCAGTATTTT
TRBJ2-3 | TRBV20-1 | TRBD2 | few | CSARLAGGDTQYF | TGCAGTGCCCGACTAGCGGGAGGGGATACGCAGTATTTT
TRBJ2-1 | TRBV3-1 | TRBD2 | . | CASSSRSGSFYNEQFF | TGTGCCAGCAGCTCCCGTAGCGGGTCGTTCTACAATGAGCAGTTCTTC
TRBJ1-1 | TRBV5-1 | TRBD1 | . | CANSWGQGAITEAFF | TGCGCCAACAGCTGGGGACAGGGGGCGATCACTGAAGCTTTCTTT
TRBJ2-7 | TRBV11-3 | TRBD2 | . | CASSVSGSTYEQYF | TGTGCCAGCAGCGTTAGCGGGAGTACCTACGAGCAGTACTTC
TRBJ2-5 | TRBV15 | TRBD2 | few | CATSREASGSQETQYF | TGTGCCACCAGCAGAGAGGCTAGCGGGAGCCAAGAGACCCAGTACTTC
TRBJ2-3 | TRBV10-3 | . | . | CAISNFRDTQYF | TGTGCCATCAGTAATTTCAGAGATACGCAGTATTTT
TRBJ2-4 | TRBV6-1 | . | few | CASSESGAGNIQYF | TGTGCCAGCAGTGAATCTGGGGCGGGAAACATTCAGTACTTC
TRBJ2-7 | TRBV27 | TRBD2 | many | CASSLKVPAGAYEQYF | TGTGCCAGCAGTTTAAAGGTCCCAGCGGGGGCCTACGAGCAGTACTTC
TRBJ1-2 | TRBV2 | TRBD1 | many | CASEGQDRGYGYTF | TGTGCCAGCGAGGGACAGGACAGGGGCTATGGCTACACCTTC
TRBJ2-1 | TRBV2 | TRBD2 | few | CASRAGTSGPYNEQFF | TGTGCCAGCAGAGCCGGGACTAGCGGGCCTTACAATGAGCAGTTCTTC
TRBJ1-1 | TRBV6-1 | . | . | CASRGQTANTEAFF | TGTGCCAGCAGGGGCCAGACAGCGAACACTGAAGCTTTCTTT
TRBJ2-6 | TRBV19 | . | . | CASSIRGRGPSGANVLTF | TGTGCCAGTAGTATCCGAGGACGGGGACCGTCTGGGGCCAACGTCCTGACTTTC
TRBJ2-7 | TRBV20-1 | TRBD2 | . | CSASSPNSGLAPGNEQYF | TGCAGTGCTAGCTCTCCCAATAGCGGGCTTGCTCCTGGCAACGAGCAGTACTTC
TRBJ2-7 | TRBV28 | TRBD1 | many | CASSLSRGPGNEQYF | TGTGCCAGCAGTTTATCTAGGGGGCCTGGGAACGAGCAGTACTTC
TRBJ1-2 | TRBV10-3 | . | . | CAISESGRGYGYTF | TGTGCCATCAGTGAGTCTGGCAGGGGCTATGGCTACACCTTC
TRBJ2-7 | TRBV20-1 | . | . | CSASGIASYEQYF | TGCAGTGCTAGCGGTATCGCCTCCTACGAGCAGTACTTC
TRBJ2-3 | TRBV6-2/TRBV6-3 | TRBD2 | few | CASSYGAGSTDTQYF | TGTGCCAGCAGTTACGGAGCGGGATCCACAGATACGCAGTATTTT
TRBJ1-2 | TRBV29-1 | TRBD1 | many | CSVKLGQGWGGYTF | TGCAGCGTTAAGCTGGGACAGGGCTGGGGAGGCTACACCTTC
TRBJ1-2 | TRBV24-1 | . | . | CAINRVANYGYTF | TGTGCCATCAACAGGGTAGCTAACTATGGCTACACCTTC
TRBJ2-7 | TRBV19 | . | . | CASSPGDGGVTSYEQYF | TGTGCCAGTAGTCCTGGGGACGGCGGTGTGACTAGCTACGAGCAGTACTTC
TRBJ1-2 | TRBV18 | . | . | CASSPLDTGRGYTF | TGTGCCAGCTCACCACTGGACACCGGGAGGGGCTACACCTTC
TRBJ2-7 | TRBV6-1 | . | . | CASSLAGKQYF | TGTGCCAGCAGCCTGGCTGGGAAGCAGTACTTC
TRBJ2-3 | TRBV20-1 | . | many | CSASGSTDTQYF | TGCAGTGCGTCGGGAAGCACAGATACGCAGTATTTT
TRBJ1-5 | TRBV24-1 | . | . | CATSDSVGQPQHF | TGTGCCACCAGTGATTCCGTGGGTCAGCCCCAGCATTTT
TRBJ2-3 | TRBV20-1 | TRBD2 | . | CSARATSGGFGTQYF | TGCAGTGCTAGAGCGACTAGCGGGGGCTTCGGTACGCAGTATTTT
TRBJ1-2 | TRBV18 | TRBD1 | . | CASSEGQGTGGYTF | TGTGCCAGCTCAGAAGGACAGGGCACGGGAGGCTACACCTTC
TRBJ2-5 | TRBV20-1 | TRBD2 | few | CSAGTSQETQYF | TGCAGTGCTGGGACTAGCCAAGAGACCCAGTACTTC
TRBJ1-1 | TRBV6-6 | TRBD1 | . | CASNYSTGADSFF | TGTGCCAGCAATTACTCGACAGGGGCGGATTCTTTCTTT
TRBJ1-2 | TRBV20-1 | TRBD1 | few | CSARDAGRGFYGYTF | TGCAGTGCTAGAGATGCAGGCAGGGGGTTTTATGGCTACACCTTC
TRBJ2-1 | TRBV10-3 | . | few | CAISERASVDEQFF | TGTGCCATCAGTGAAAGGGCTAGCGTTGATGAGCAGTTCTTC
TRBJ1-4 | TRBV18 | . | many | CASSRGGLQEKLFF | TGTGCCAGCTCACGGGGAGGGCTACAGGAAAAACTGTTTTTT
TRBJ2-7 | TRBV9 | TRBD1 | few | CASSPRDSLSSYEQYF | TGTGCCAGCAGCCCGAGGGACAGTCTGAGCTCCTACGAGCAGTACTTC
TRBJ1-4 | TRBV27 | . | . | CASSFGQPNEKLFF | TGTGCCAGCAGTTTTGGCCAGCCTAATGAAAAACTGTTTTTT
TRBJ1-2 | TRBV19 | TRBD1 | . | CAGRVTGESGYTF | TGTGCCGGCAGAGTTACAGGGGAGAGCGGCTACACCTTC
TRBJ2-1 | TRBV7-9 | TRBD2 | many | CASSLGNSGTSYNEQFF | TGTGCCAGCAGCTTAGGAAATTCCGGGACTAGCTACAATGAGCAGTTCTTC
TRBJ2-5 | TRBV6-1 | . | many | CASSTTGPQETQYF | TGTGCCAGCAGTACTACAGGGCCACAAGAGACCCAGTACTTC
TRBJ2-2 | TRBV5-1 | . | . | CASSFTPNTGELFF | TGCGCCAGCAGCTTTACTCCGAACACCGGGGAGCTGTTTTTT
TRBJ2-1 | TRBV12-3/TRBV12-4 | . | many | CASSLTWEQFF | TGTGCCAGCAGTTTAACCTGGGAGCAGTTCTTC
TRBJ2-5 | TRBV20-1 | . | few | CSARDWQGGETQYF | TGCAGTGCTAGAGATTGGCAGGGAGGAGAGACCCAGTACTTC
TRBJ2-5 | TRBV11-2 | . | many | CASSDPTRGAETQYF | TGTGCCAGCAGCGATCCGACTAGAGGTGCTGAGACCCAGTACTTC
TRBJ1-2 | TRBV29-1 | . | . | CSAHAVGGYTF | TGCAGCGCTCATGCCGTAGGTGGCTACACCTTC
TRBJ2-5 | TRBV3-1 | TRBD2 | medium-sized | CASSQDRAGATETQYF | TGTGCCAGCAGCCAAGATAGGGCGGGAGCGACGGAGACCCAGTACTTC